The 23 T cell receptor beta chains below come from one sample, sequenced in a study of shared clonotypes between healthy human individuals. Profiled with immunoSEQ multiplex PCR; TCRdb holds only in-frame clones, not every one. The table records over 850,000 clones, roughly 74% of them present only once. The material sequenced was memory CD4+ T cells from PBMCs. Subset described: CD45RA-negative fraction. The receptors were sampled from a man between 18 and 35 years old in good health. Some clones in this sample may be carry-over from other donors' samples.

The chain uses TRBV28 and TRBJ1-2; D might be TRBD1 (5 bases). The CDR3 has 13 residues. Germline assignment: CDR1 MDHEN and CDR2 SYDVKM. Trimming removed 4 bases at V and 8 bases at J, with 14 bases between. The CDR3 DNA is TGTGCCAGCAGTTCCCGGTCAAGGGGCGGCTACACCTTC. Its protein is CASSSRSRGGYTF.

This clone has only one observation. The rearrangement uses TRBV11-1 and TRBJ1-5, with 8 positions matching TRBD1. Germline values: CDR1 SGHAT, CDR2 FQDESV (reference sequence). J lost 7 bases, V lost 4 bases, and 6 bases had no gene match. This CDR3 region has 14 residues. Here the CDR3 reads CASSSGTGGQPQHF. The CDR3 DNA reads TGTGCCAGCAGCTCGGGGACAGGCGGGCAGCCCCAGCATTTT. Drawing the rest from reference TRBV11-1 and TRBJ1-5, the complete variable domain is EAEVAQSPRYKITEKSQAVAFWCDPISGHATLYWYRQILGQGPELLVQFQDESVVDDSQLPKDRFSAERLKGVDSTLKIQPAELGDSAMYLCASSSGTGGQPQHFGDGTRLSIL.

CDR3 protein: CASSLSPGSVPSTDTQYF. CDR3 coding DNA: TGTGCCAGCAGTTTATCTCCTGGTAGCGTCCCTAGCACAGATACGCAGTATTTT. The chain is built from TRBV27 and TRBJ2-3; maybe TRBD2 (5 bases). The CDR3 loop spans 18 amino acids. The V end was cut by 0 bases, the J end by 0 bases, with 16 bases between. Germline CDR1 and CDR2: MNHEY and SMNVEV (reference sequence).

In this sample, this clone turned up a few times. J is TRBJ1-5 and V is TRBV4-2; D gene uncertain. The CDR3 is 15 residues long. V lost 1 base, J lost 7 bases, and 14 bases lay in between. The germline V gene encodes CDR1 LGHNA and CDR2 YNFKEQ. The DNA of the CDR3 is TGTGCCAGCAGCCAAGCGACGAGTCTGGAACAGCCCCAGCATTTT. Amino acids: CASSQATSLEQPQHF.

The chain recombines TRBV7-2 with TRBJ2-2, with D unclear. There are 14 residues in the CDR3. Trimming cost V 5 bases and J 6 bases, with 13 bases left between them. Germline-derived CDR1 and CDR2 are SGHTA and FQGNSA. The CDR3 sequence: CASSQLPWAGELFF. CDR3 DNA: TGTGCCAGCAGCCAATTGCCCTGGGCCGGGGAGCTGTTTTTT.

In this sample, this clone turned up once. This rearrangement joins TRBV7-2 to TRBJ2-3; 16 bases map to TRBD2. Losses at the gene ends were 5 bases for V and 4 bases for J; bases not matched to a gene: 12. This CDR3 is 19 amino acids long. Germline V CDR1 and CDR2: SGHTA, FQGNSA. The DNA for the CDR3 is TGTGCCAGCAGCCTTGCCGGGACTAGCGGGAGGGCGAATTCAGATACGCAGTATTTT. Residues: CASSLAGTSGRANSDTQYF.

CDR3 DNA sequence: TGTGCCAGCAGCGTAGAGGTGGGAACCACCACAGATACGCAGTATTTT. It is translated as CASSVEVGTTTDTQYF. The chain is built from TRBV9 and TRBJ2-3, with D hard to call. Germline-derived CDR1 and CDR2 are SGDLS and YYNGEE. This CDR3 has 16 residues. V was cut by 0 bases and J by 2 bases, with 13 bases left in between.

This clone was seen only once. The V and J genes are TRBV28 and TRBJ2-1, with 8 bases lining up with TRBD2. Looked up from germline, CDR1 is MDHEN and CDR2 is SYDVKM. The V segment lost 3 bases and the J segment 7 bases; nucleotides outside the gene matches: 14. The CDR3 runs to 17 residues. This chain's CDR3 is CASSLDGLAGLQNEQFF. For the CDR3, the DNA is TGTGCCAGCAGTTTGGACGGATTAGCGGGACTACAAAATGAGCAGTTCTTC.

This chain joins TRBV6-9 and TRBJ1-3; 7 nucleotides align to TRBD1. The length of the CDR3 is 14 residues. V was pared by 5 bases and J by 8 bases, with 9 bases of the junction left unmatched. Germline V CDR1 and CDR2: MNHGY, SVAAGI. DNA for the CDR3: TGTGCCAGCAGTCCTACCGACAGGGTTGACACCATATATTTT. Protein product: CASSPTDRVDTIYF.

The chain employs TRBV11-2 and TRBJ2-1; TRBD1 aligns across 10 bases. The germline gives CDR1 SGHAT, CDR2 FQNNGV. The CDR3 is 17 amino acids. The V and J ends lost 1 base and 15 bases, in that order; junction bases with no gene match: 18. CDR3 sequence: CASSLGLSGDRGPEGFF. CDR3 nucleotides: TGTGCCAGCAGCTTAGGTCTCTCCGGGGACAGGGGCCCTGAGGGGTTCTTC.

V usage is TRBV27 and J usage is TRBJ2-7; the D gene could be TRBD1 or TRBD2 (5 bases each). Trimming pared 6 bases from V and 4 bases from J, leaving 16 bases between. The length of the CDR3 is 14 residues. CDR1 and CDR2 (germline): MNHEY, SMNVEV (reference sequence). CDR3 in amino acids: CASRPMRGRYEQYF. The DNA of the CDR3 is TGTGCCAGCAGGCCGATGAGGGGCAGGTACGAGCAGTACTTC.

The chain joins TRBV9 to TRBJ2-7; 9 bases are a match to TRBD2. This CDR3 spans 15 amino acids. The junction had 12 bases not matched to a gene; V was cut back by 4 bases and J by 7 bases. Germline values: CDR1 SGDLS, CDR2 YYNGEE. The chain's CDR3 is CASSRGDSGRNEQYF. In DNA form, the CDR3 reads TGTGCCAGCAGCCGAGGGGATAGCGGGAGAAATGAGCAGTACTTC. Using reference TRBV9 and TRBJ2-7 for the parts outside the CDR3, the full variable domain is DSGVTQTPKHLITATGQRVTLRCSPRSGDLSVYWYQQSLDQGLQFLIQYYNGEERAKGNILERFSAQQFPDLHSELNLSSLELGDSALYFCASSRGDSGRNEQYFGPGTRLTVT.

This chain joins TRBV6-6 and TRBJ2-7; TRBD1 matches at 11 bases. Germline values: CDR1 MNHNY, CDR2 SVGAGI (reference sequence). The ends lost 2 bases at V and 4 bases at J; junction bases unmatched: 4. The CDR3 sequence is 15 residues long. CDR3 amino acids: CASSYGGQGGYEQYF. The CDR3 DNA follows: TGTGCCAGCAGTTACGGGGGACAGGGGGGATACGAGCAGTACTTC.

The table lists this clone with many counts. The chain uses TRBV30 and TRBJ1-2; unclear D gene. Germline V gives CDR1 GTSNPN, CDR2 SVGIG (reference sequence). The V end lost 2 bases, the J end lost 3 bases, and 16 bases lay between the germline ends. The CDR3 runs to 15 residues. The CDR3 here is CAWSHPGQVYYGYTF. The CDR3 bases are TGTGCCTGGAGTCACCCGGGCCAGGTGTACTATGGCTACACCTTC.

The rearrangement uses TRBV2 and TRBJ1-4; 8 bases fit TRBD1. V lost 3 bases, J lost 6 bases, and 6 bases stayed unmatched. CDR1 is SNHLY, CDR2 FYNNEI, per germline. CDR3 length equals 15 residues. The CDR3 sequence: CASSDYGQGDEKLFF. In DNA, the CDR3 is TGTGCCAGCAGTGATTACGGACAGGGTGATGAAAAACTGTTTTTT.

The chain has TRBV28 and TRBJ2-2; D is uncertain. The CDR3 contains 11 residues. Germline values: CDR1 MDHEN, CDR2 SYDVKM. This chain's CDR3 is CAGGDGMELFF. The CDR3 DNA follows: TGTGCGGGTGGCGATGGGATGGAGCTGTTTTTT.

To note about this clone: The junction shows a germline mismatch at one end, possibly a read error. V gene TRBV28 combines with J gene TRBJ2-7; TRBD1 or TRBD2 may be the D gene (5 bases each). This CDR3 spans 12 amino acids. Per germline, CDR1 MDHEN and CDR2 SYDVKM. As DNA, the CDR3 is TGTGCCAGCTTTAGGACCACCGGGGCCGGCACTTTC. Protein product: CASFRTTGAGTF.

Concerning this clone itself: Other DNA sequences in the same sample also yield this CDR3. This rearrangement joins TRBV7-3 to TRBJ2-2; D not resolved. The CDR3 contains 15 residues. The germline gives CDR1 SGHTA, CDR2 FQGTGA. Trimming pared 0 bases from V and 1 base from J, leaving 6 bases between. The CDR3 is CASSLTAGNTGELFF. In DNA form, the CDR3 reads TGTGCCAGCAGCTTAACGGCAGGGAACACCGGGGAGCTGTTTTTT.

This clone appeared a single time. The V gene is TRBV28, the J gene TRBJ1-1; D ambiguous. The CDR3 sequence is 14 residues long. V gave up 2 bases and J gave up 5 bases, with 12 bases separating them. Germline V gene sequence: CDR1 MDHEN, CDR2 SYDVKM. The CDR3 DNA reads TGTGCCAGCAGTTTAGAGTCCGAGGTTACTGAAGCTTTCTTT. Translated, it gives CASSLESEVTEAFF.

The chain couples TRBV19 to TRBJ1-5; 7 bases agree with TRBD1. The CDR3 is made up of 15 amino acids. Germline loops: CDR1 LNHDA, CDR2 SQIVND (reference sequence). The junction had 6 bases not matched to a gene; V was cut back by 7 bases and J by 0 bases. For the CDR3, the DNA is TGTGCCAGTACCACAGGACAGGTTAGCAATCAGCCCCAGCATTTT. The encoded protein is CASTTGQVSNQPQHF. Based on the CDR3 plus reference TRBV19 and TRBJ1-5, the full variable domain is DGGITQSPKYLFRKEGQNVTLSCEQNLNHDAMYWYRQDPGQGLRLIYYSQIVNDFQKGDIAEGYSVSREKKESFPLTVTSAQKNPTAFYLCASTTGQVSNQPQHFGDGTRLSIL.

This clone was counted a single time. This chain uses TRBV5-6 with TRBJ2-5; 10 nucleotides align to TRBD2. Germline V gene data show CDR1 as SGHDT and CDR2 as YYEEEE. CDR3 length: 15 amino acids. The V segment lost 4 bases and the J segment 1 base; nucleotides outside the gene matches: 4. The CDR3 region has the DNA TGTGCCAGCAGCCCTGGGACTAGCGCCCAAGAGACCCAGTACTTC. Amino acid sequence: CASSPGTSAQETQYF. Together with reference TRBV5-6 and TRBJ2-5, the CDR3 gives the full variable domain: DAGVTQSPTHLIKTRGQQVTLRCSPKSGHDTVSWYQQALGQGPQFIFQYYEEEERQRGNFPDRFSGHQFPNYSSELNVNALLLGDSALYLCASSPGTSAQETQYFGPGTRLLVL.

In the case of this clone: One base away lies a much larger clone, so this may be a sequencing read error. CDR3 loop: CASSFWGGETQYF. Here the CDR3 DNA reads TGTGCCAGCAGCTTTTGGGGTGGGGAGACCCAGTACTTC. The chain carries TRBV7-2 and TRBJ2-5; no reliable D call. V was cut by 3 bases and J by 5 bases, with 10 bases left in between. The CDR3 spans 13 residues. Germline values: CDR1 SGHTA, CDR2 FQGNSA. Full variable domain (missing parts from reference TRBV7-2 and TRBJ2-5): GAGVSQSPSNKVTEKGKDVELRCDPISGHTALYWYRQSLGQGLEFLIYFQGNSAPDKSGLPSDRFSAERTGGSVSTLTIQRTQQEDSAVYLCASSFWGGETQYFGPGTRLLVL.

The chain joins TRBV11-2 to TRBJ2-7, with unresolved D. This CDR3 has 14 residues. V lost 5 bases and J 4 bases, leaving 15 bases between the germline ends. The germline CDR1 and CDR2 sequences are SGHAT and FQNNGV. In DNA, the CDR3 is TGTGCCAGCAGCCGCTCGGCCGCGGAATACGAGCAGTACTTC. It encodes CASSRSAAEYEQYF.